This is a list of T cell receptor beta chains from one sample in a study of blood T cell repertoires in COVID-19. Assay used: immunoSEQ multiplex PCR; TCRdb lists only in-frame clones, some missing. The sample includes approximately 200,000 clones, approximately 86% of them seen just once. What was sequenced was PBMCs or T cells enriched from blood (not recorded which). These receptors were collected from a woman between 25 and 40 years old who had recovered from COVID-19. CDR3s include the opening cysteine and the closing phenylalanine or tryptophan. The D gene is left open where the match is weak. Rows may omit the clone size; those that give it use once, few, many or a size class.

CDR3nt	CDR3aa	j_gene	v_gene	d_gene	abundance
TGTGCCAGCCGTGCAGCAGGGTACAGCACAGATACGCAGTATTTT	CASRAAGYSTDTQYF	TRBJ2-3	TRBV27	.	.
TGTGCCAGCAGCACTAACTACGAGCAGTACTTC	CASSTNYEQYF	TRBJ2-7	TRBV2	.	.
TGTGCCTGGAGTGTACAGGTGGGCTACACCTTC	CAWSVQVGYTF	TRBJ1-2	TRBV30	.	.
TGCAGCGTTGAAGGTAGCCGGGCGGGTAACTATGGCTACACCTTC	CSVEGSRAGNYGYTF	TRBJ1-2	TRBV29-1	.	.
TGTGCCAGCAGCTTTACCGGGACAGATTTCTATAATGAAAAACTGTTTTTT	CASSFTGTDFYNEKLFF	TRBJ1-4	TRBV11-2	TRBD1	.
TGTGCCAGCAGCCTCCAGACGGTAGCGGGATTTGAGACCCAGTACTTC	CASSLQTVAGFETQYF	TRBJ2-5	TRBV7-8	TRBD2	.
TGTGCCAGCAGGGCGAACACTGAAGCTTTCTTT	CASRANTEAFF	TRBJ1-1	TRBV12-3/TRBV12-4	.	.
TGTGCCAGCAGCTTAGGTCTGCAGGTTGGGTACGAGCAGTACTTC	CASSLGLQVGYEQYF	TRBJ2-7	TRBV7-8	.	.
TGTGCCAGCAGCTTAGTAGCGGGAGTGGTGAACGAGCAGTACTTC	CASSLVAGVVNEQYF	TRBJ2-7	TRBV11-3	TRBD2	.
TGTGCCAGCTCCCAAGTCGGCTATGGCTACACCTTC	CASSQVGYGYTF	TRBJ1-2	TRBV7-9	.	.
TGTGCCAGCAGCCTTTCGACGCGCGGTCACAATGAGCAGTTCTTC	CASSLSTRGHNEQFF	TRBJ2-1	TRBV27	.	.
TGCGCCAGCAGCGCGGGGACGGGGGAAAAACTGTTTTTT	CASSAGTGEKLFF	TRBJ1-4	TRBV5-1	.	.
TGCGCCAGCAGCCAAGACCCCAGCGGGGGGCCCTACGAGCAGTACTTC	CASSQDPSGGPYEQYF	TRBJ2-7	TRBV4-3	TRBD2	.
TGTGCCAGTAGTACCCCGACAGAGTTCCCAGATACGCAGTATTTT	CASSTPTEFPDTQYF	TRBJ2-3	TRBV19	.	.
TGCAGCGTTGAGCTGGGGGGAATAGCGGTCTCGGTAGAGACCCAGTACTTC	CSVELGGIAVSVETQYF	TRBJ2-5	TRBV29-1	.	.
TGCGCCAGCAGCCATGATGACAGGAACACTGAAGCTTTCTTT	CASSHDDRNTEAFF	TRBJ1-1	TRBV4-3	.	.
TGCGCCAGCAGCTTGGCCGACACCGTCAACACTGAAGCTTTCTTT	CASSLADTVNTEAFF	TRBJ1-1	TRBV5-1	.	once
TGTGCCAGCAGTTACAGCGGGGGGGGCTCAGATACGCAGTATTTT	CASSYSGGGSDTQYF	TRBJ2-3	TRBV6-5	TRBD2	.
TGTGCCAGCAGTTTATCTCCCAGGCCCACAGATACGCAGTATTTT	CASSLSPRPTDTQYF	TRBJ2-3	TRBV27	.	.